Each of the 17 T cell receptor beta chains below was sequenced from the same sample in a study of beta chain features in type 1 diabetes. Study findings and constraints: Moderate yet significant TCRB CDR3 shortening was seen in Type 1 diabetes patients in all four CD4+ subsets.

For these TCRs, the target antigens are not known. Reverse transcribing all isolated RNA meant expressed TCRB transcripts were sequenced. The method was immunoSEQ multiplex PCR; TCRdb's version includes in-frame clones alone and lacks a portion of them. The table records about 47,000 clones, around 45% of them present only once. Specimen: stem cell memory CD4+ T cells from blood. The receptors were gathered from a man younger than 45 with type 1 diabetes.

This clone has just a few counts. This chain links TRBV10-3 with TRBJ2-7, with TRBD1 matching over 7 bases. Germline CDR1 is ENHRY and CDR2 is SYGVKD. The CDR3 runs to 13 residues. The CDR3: CATGQERLYEQYF. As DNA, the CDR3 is TGTGCAACCGGACAGGAACGACTCTACGAGCAGTACTTC.

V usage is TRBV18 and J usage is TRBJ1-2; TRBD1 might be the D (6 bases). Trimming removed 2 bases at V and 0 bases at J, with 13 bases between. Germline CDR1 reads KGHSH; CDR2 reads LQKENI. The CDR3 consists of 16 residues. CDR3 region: CASSPSGGLANYGYTF. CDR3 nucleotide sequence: TGTGCCAGCTCACCATCGGGGGGGCTAGCTAACTATGGCTACACCTTC.

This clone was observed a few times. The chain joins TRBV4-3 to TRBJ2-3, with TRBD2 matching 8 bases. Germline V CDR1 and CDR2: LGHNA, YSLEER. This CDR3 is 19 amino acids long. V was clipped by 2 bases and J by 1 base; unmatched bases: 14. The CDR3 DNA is TGCGCCAGCAGCCAAATGAGAATAGCGGGACGATTAGGCACAGATACGCAGTATTTT. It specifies CASSQMRIAGRLGTDTQYF.

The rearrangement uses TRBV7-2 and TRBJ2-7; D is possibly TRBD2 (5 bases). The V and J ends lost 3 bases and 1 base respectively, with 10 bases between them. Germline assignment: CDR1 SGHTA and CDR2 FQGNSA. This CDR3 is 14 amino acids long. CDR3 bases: TGTGCCAGCAGCTTTGGCGGGCTATCCTACGAGCAGTACTTC. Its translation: CASSFGGLSYEQYF.

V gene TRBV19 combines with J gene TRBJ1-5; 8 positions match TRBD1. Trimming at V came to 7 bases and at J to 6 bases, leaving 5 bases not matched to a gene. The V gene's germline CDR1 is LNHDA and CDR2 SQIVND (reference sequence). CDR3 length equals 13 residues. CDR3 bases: TGTGCCAGTAAGAGGGGACAGGCTCAGCCCCAGCATTTT. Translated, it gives CASKRGQAQPQHF.

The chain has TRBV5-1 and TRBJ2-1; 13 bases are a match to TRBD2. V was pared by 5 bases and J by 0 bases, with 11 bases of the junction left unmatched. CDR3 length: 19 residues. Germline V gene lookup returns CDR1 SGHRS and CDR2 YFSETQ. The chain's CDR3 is CASRGWTSGSVSSYNEQFF. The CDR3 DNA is TGCGCCAGCAGAGGCTGGACTAGCGGGAGTGTCTCCTCCTACAATGAGCAGTTCTTC.

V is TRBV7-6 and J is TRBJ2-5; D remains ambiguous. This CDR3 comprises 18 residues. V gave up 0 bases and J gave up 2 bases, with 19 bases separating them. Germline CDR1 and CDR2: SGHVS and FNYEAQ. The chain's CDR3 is CASSLAPPVELVQETQYF. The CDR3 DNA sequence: TGTGCCAGCAGCTTAGCACCCCCCGTTGAGCTTGTACAAGAGACCCAGTACTTC.

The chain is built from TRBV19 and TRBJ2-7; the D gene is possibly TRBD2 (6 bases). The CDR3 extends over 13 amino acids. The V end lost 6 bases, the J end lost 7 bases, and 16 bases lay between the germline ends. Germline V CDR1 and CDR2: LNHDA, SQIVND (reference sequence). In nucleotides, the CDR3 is TGTGCCAGTAGCTCAGGGACTGCCCGGGAGCAGTACTTC. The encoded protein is CASSSGTAREQYF.

CDR3 region: CASKGAGEQFF. The CDR3 DNA follows: TGTGCCAGCAAGGGGGCGGGTGAGCAGTTCTTC. This chain connects TRBV6-5 to TRBJ2-1; 7 nucleotides align to TRBD1. V lost 7 bases to trimming and J lost 9 bases; unmatched junction nucleotides: 3. The germline V gene has CDR1 MNHEY and CDR2 SVGAGI. The CDR3 is made up of 11 amino acids.

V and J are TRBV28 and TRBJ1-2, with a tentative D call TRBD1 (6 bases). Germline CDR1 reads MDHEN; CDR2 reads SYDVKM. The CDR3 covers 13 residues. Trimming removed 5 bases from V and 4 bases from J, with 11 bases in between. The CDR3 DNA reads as TGTGCCAGCAGTCAAAGAGGGGGCTATGGCTACACCTTC. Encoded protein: CASSQRGGYGYTF.

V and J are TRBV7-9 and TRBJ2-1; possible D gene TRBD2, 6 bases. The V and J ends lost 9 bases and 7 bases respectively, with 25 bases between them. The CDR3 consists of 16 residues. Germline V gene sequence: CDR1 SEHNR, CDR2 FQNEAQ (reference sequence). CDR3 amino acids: CASAPPAGRGKNEQFF. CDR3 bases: TGTGCCAGTGCTCCCCCCGCGGGACGGGGAAAGAATGAGCAGTTCTTC.

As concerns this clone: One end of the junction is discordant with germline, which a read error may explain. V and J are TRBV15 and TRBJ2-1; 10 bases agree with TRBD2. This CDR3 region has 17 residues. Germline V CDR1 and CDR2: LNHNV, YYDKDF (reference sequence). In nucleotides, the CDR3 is TGTGCCACCAGCAGAGAAAGAGCGGGAGGGTTGTACATTGAGCAGTTCTTC. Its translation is CATSRERAGGLYIEQFF. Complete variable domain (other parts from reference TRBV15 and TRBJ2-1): DAMVIQNPRYQVTQFGKPVTLSCSQTLNHNVMYWYQQKSSQAPKLLFHYYDKDFNNEADTPDNFQSRRPNTSFCFLDIRSPGLGDTAMYLCATSRERAGGLYIEQFFGPGTRLTVL.

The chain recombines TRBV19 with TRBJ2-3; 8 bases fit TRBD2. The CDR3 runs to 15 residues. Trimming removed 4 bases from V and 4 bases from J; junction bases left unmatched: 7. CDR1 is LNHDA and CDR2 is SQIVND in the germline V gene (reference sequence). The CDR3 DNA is TGTGCCAGTAGTAGATCAGGAGCGGGAGCAGATACGCAGTATTTT. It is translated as CASSRSGAGADTQYF.

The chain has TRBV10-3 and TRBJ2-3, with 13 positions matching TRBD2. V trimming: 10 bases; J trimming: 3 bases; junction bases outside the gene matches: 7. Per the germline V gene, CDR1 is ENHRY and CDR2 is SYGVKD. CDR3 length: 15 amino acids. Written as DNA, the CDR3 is TGTGCCACTCGGACTAGCGGGAGTTCGACAGATACGCAGTATTTT. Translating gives CATRTSGSSTDTQYF.

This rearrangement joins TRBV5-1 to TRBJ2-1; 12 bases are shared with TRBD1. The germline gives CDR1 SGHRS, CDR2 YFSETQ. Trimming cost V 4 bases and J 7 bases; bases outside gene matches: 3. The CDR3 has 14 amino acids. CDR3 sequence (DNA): TGCGCCAGCAGCCCGGGACAGGGGGCGAATGAGCAGTTCTTC. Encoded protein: CASSPGQGANEQFF.

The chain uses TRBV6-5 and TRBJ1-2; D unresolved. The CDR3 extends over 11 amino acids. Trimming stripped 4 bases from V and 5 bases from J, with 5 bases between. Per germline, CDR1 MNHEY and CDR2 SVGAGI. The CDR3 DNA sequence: TGTGCCAGCAGTTCCCTTTATGGCTACACCTTC. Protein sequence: CASSSLYGYTF.

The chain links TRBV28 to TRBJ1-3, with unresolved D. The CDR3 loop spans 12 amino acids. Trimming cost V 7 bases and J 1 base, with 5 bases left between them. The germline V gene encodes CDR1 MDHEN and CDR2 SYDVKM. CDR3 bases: TGTGCCAGCATGCAGTCTGGAAACACCATATATTTT. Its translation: CASMQSGNTIYF.